This TCR beta chain came from a study of control samples from healthy donors and cancer patients. The CDR3 contains 15 residues. Germline V gene data show CDR1 as GTSNPN and CDR2 as SVGIG (reference sequence). V was trimmed by 0 bases and J by 1 base, leaving 11 bases between them. Clones were read by immunoSEQ multiplex PCR, and TCRdb kept only the in-frame ones, dropping some. The sample records 130,000 or so clones, more than 70% being singletons. The receptor was isolated from a middle-aged man in good health. The V call is TRBV30, the J call TRBJ2-3; no clear D gene. The sample comprised blood. CDR3 protein: CAWSVLGFGTDTQYF. CDR3 coding DNA: TGTGCCTGGAGTGTATTGGGGTTCGGCACAGATACGCAGTATTTT.